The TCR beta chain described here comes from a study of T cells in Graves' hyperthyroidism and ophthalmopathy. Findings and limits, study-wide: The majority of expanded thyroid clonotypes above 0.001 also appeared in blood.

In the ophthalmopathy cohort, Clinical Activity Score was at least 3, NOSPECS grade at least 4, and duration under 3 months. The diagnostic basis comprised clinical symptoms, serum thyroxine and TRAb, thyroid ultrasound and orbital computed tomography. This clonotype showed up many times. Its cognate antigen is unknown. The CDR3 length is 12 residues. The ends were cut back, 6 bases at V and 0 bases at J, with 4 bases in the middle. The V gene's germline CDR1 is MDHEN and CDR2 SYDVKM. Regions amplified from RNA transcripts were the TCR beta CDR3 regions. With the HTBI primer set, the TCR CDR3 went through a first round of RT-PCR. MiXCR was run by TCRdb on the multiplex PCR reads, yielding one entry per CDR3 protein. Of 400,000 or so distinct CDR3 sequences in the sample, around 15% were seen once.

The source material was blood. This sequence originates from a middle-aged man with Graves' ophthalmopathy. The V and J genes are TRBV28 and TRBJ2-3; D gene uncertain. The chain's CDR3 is CASRLSTDTQYF. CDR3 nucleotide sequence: TGTGCCAGCAGGCTTAGCACAGATACGCAGTATTTT.